Listed here are 19 T cell receptor beta chains from one sample, sequenced in a study of T cell repertoires in cytomegalovirus infection. TCRdb itself ran the reads through MiXCR, one entry per CDR3 protein. This table holds 150,000 to 200,000 distinct CDR3 sequences, roughly 30% found once. The sequencing sample was made of PBMCs. These receptors all come from a human donor in good health (CMV status not recorded). Some clones in this sample may be carry-over from other donors' samples.

This clonotype was found many times. The chain links TRBV12-3 or TRBV12-4 to TRBJ1-2; D not certain. The CDR3 contains 13 residues. The V and J ends lost 7 bases and 4 bases respectively, with 13 bases between them. The CDR3 protein is CASTPGGLYGYTF. CDR3 nucleotides: TGTGCCAGCACCCCGGGCGGCCTCTATGGCTACACCTTC.

This chain links TRBV6-2 or TRBV6-3 with TRBJ2-7, with 9 nucleotides matching TRBD1. The germline gives CDR1 MNHEY, CDR2 SVGEGT. The CDR3 is 15 amino acids. V lost 5 bases, J lost 3 bases, and 8 bases stayed unmatched. CDR3 sequence (DNA): TGTGCCAGCAGTACCCCCCGGGACAGGGACTACGAGCAGTACTTC. It is translated as CASSTPRDRDYEQYF.

V and J are TRBV30 and TRBJ1-1; D is possibly TRBD1 (6 bases). The germline V gene encodes CDR1 GTSNPN and CDR2 SVGIG (reference sequence). CDR3 length equals 15 residues. V was pared by 1 base and J by 5 bases, with 17 bases between. This CDR3 is CAWSGKSGARTEAFF. The CDR3, as DNA: TGTGCCTGGAGTGGGAAGTCGGGGGCGAGAACTGAAGCTTTCTTT.

This chain uses TRBV13 with TRBJ2-1; the match to TRBD1 covers 10 bases. This CDR3 has 16 amino acids. J lost 2 bases, V lost 5 bases, and 6 bases had no gene match. Per germline, CDR1 PRHDT and CDR2 FYEKMQ (reference sequence). The CDR3 loop reads CASSLDGTGAYNEQFF. In nucleotides, the CDR3 is TGTGCCAGCAGCCTCGACGGGACAGGGGCCTACAATGAGCAGTTCTTC.

The V call is TRBV7-8, the J call TRBJ2-3; TRBD2 matches 8 bases. This CDR3 is 15 amino acids long. The J segment lost 1 base and the V segment lost 3 bases, leaving 3 bases of the junction unmatched. Germline values: CDR1 SGHVS, CDR2 FQNEAQ. The CDR3 loop reads CASSFAGGGTDTQYF. CDR3 bases: TGTGCCAGCAGCTTTGCGGGGGGCGGCACAGATACGCAGTATTTT.

This clonotype was seen ten or more times. This chain joins TRBV7-2 and TRBJ1-1; the match to TRBD1 covers 8 bases. CDR1 and CDR2 (germline): SGHTA, FQGNSA. J was trimmed by 3 bases and V by 5 bases; bases with no gene match: 5. The CDR3 extends over 14 amino acids. Written as DNA, the CDR3 is TGTGCCAGCAGCGCGGACAGGGAAGACACTGAAGCTTTCTTT. Translating it yields CASSADREDTEAFF.

This clonotype showed up just a few times. The gene calls are TRBV5-1 and TRBJ2-7; perhaps TRBD1 as D (6 bases). The CDR3 sequence is 15 residues long. Trimming removed 1 base at V and 3 bases at J, with 14 bases between. Germline V gene sequence: CDR1 SGHRS, CDR2 YFSETQ. CDR3 in DNA: TGCGCCAGCAGCTTGTGGGCAGGGGAGAACTACGAGCAGTACTTC. This gives the protein CASSLWAGENYEQYF. Full variable domain (remainder filled in from reference TRBV5-1 and TRBJ2-7): KAGVTQTPRYLIKTRGQQVTLSCSPISGHRSVSWYQQTPGQGLQFLFEYFSETQRNKGNFPGRFSGRQFSNSRSEMNVSTLELGDSALYLCASSLWAGENYEQYFGPGTRLTVT.

This clonotype has only a few counts. The chain carries TRBV12-3 or TRBV12-4 and TRBJ1-2; weak D call: TRBD1 (6 bases). V dropped 6 bases and J dropped 4 bases, with 12 bases sitting between them. The CDR3 covers 13 residues. In DNA, the CDR3 is TGTGCCAGCAGGGTTGGACAGTTCTATGGCTACACCTTC. Translation: CASRVGQFYGYTF.

A few counts support this clonotype. V usage is TRBV20-1 and J usage is TRBJ1-2; D might be TRBD1 (6 bases). Trimming stripped 0 bases from V and 1 base from J, with 15 bases between. Looked up from germline, CDR1 is DFQATT and CDR2 is SNEGSKA (reference sequence). CDR3 length equals 16 residues. CDR3 residues: CSARDSGQLDNYGYTF. DNA of the CDR3: TGCAGTGCTAGAGATTCAGGACAGCTAGATAACTATGGCTACACCTTC.

This rearrangement joins TRBV6-6 to TRBJ1-5; a weak D match, TRBD1 (5 bases). The CDR3 spans 11 residues. V lost 10 bases to trimming and J lost 15 bases, with 19 bases between them. Per germline, CDR1 MNHNY and CDR2 SVGAGI (reference sequence). The CDR3 region is CANSPGAAWHF. The CDR3 DNA is TGTGCCAACAGCCCCGGGGCAGCCTGGCATTTT.

This clonotype has just a few counts. The CDR3 DNA follows: TGTGCCAGCAGTTTAAGTAGGTCTCCAGGGGGTAATTTTTCACCCCTCCACTTT. Encoded protein: CASSLSRSPGGNFSPLHF. This chain uses TRBV12-3 or TRBV12-4 with TRBJ1-6, with 7 nucleotides matching TRBD1. With 2 bases clipped from V and 9 bases from J, the junction kept 16 bases outside the gene matches. The CDR3 is 18 amino acids.

The chain employs TRBV29-1 and TRBJ1-1, with a tentative D call TRBD1 (5 bases). The CDR3 covers 14 residues. The germline V gene encodes CDR1 SQVTM and CDR2 ANQGSEA. As DNA, the CDR3 is TGCAGGGCCGCGGGTGGCGGGGGGGATAAAGAAGCTTTCTTT. This sequence encodes CRAAGGGGDKEAFF. The variable domain in full, with the rest retrieved from reference TRBV29-1 and TRBJ1-1, is SAVISQKPSRDICQRGTSLTIQCQVDSQVTMMFWYRQQPGQSLTLIATANQGSEATYESGFVIDKFPISRPNLTFSTLTVSNMSPEDSSIYLCRAAGGGGDKEAFFGQGTRLTVV.

This chain joins TRBV7-3 and TRBJ2-1; 7 positions match TRBD2. The CDR3 has 15 amino acids. Trimming at V came to 0 bases and at J to 5 bases, leaving 4 bases not matched to a gene. Germline V lookup: CDR1 SGHTA, CDR2 FQGTGA. CDR3 loop: CASSLTGGRNNEQFF. The CDR3 DNA sequence: TGTGCCAGCAGCTTAACGGGGGGGAGGAACAATGAGCAGTTCTTC.

This clonotype was detected a few times. The V call is TRBV5-6, the J call TRBJ2-7; D is ambiguous. Germline values: CDR1 SGHDT, CDR2 YYEEEE. There are 14 residues in the CDR3. Trimming took 1 base from V and 0 from J, leaving 8 bases between them. The CDR3 sequence is CASSLKVASYEQYF. The CDR3 region has the DNA TGTGCCAGCAGCTTGAAAGTCGCCTCCTACGAGCAGTACTTC.

This clonotype was counted ten times or more. V and J are TRBV7-2 and TRBJ1-2, with D possibly being TRBD1 (6 bases). The CDR3 contains 14 residues. CDR1 and CDR2 (germline): SGHTA, FQGNSA. The V and J ends lost 5 bases and 4 bases respectively, with 14 bases between them. CDR3 sequence reads: CASSVRTDLYGYTF. The CDR3 region has the DNA TGTGCCAGCAGCGTTCGGACAGACCTCTATGGCTACACCTTC. Supplemented by reference TRBV7-2 and TRBJ1-2, the full variable domain reads GAGVSQSPSNKVTEKGKDVELRCDPISGHTALYWYRQSLGQGLEFLIYFQGNSAPDKSGLPSDRFSAERTGGSVSTLTIQRTQQEDSAVYLCASSVRTDLYGYTFGSGTRLTVV.

This clonotype was observed a few times. The CDR3 here is CATRGTVGSPLHF. The CDR3 DNA is TGTGCCACCCGAGGGACAGTTGGTTCACCCCTCCACTTT. The J gene is TRBJ1-6, the V gene TRBV2, with 7 bases fitting TRBD1. From germline, CDR1 is SNHLY and CDR2 FYNNEI. V trimming: 10 bases; J trimming: 9 bases; junction bases outside the gene matches: 9. The length of the CDR3 is 13 residues. The full variable domain, in which reference TRBV2 and TRBJ1-6 provide the parts outside the CDR3, is EPEVTQTPSHQVTQMGQEVILRCVPISNHLYFYWYRQILGQKVEFLVSFYNNEISEKSEIFDDQFSVERPDGSNFTLKIRSTKLEDSAMYFCATRGTVGSPLHFGNGTRLTVT.

This clonotype was found a few times. The chain carries TRBV12-3 or TRBV12-4 and TRBJ1-2; D gene ambiguous. This CDR3 is built from 14 residues. V lost 8 bases, J lost 8 bases, and 21 bases lay in between. CDR3 coding DNA: TGTGCCAGCGGACCCTCCTCCAGACCCGAGGGCTACACCTTC. Its protein is CASGPSSRPEGYTF.

The table lists this clonotype with a few counts. The chain carries TRBV7-8 and TRBJ2-5, with a possible D match to TRBD2 (6 bases). V lost 1 base, J lost 4 bases, and 10 bases lay in between. CDR3 size: 14 residues. The germline gives CDR1 SGHVS, CDR2 FQNEAQ. This CDR3 reads CASSLGGVPETQYF. The DNA of the CDR3 is TGTGCCAGCAGCTTAGGGGGGGTCCCAGAGACCCAGTACTTC.

V and J are TRBV11-2 and TRBJ2-5; D is undetermined. The V and J ends lost 5 bases and 3 bases respectively, with 16 bases between them. This CDR3 contains 15 residues. Germline loops: CDR1 SGHAT, CDR2 FQNNGV. The CDR3 bases are TGTGCCAGCAGCCCGCCCGGTGGGGTTGAAGAGACCCAGTACTTC. The encoded protein is CASSPPGGVEETQYF.